The clone carrying this TCR beta chain occurred a few times. The antigen is not known. This entry belongs to a study of regulatory T cells in long-lasting Graves disease. Time point noted: newly diagnosed GD, antithyroid drugs for less than 3 months. Extracted PBMC RNA gave rise to the TCR library. Findings of the study overall: Repertoires from persistent disease leaned toward TRBV28, TRBJ1-2 and TRBJ2-5.

CDR3 regions were amplified by Arm-PCR using iRepertoire HTBI primers to build TCR beta libraries. TCRdb called the multiplex PCR reads again in MiXCR, with one record for every CDR3 protein. Among hundreds of thousands of distinct CDR3 sequences listed, approximately 15% were seen once. The CDR3 sequence is 16 residues long. Germline CDR1 and CDR2: SGHRS and YFSETQ. V shed 4 bases and J 4 bases; nucleotides not matched to a gene: 13. The data were also submitted as part of a second study, on T cells in Graves' hyperthyroidism and ophthalmopathy.

The clonotype originates from a woman in her twenties or thirties with Graves disease. The V gene is TRBV5-1, the J gene TRBJ2-5; TRBD1 matches at 7 bases. This specimen was peripheral blood mononuclear cells (PBMCs), taken at new diagnosis, from a patient treated with antithyroid drugs. CDR3 in DNA: TGCGCCAGCAGCACAGGACAGGCCGGCAACTTAGAGACCCAGTACTTC. This sequence encodes CASSTGQAGNLETQYF.